This TCR beta chain stems from a study of blood T cell repertoires in COVID-19. The CDR3 totals 16 residues. Germline-derived CDR1 and CDR2 are MNHEY and SVGAGI. V lost 0 bases and J 1 base, leaving 12 bases between the germline ends. This clone was found a few times. The repertoire was sequenced with immunoSEQ multiplex PCR; TCRdb's copy has only in-frame clones and lacks some. The data hold 140,000 to 150,000 clones, with roughly four fifths observed a single time. J is TRBJ1-2 and V is TRBV6-5; D ambiguous. The receptor comes from a human donor with acute or convalescent COVID-19. The donor label of this sample is uncertain. The material sequenced was peripheral blood. The CDR3 sequence is CASSYSTLPSNYGYTF. The CDR3 DNA sequence: TGTGCCAGCAGTTACTCAACCCTCCCCAGTAACTATGGCTACACCTTC.